The 5 T cell receptor beta chains given below trace back to one sample, sequenced in a study of blood T cell repertoires in COVID-19. Profiling relied on immunoSEQ multiplex PCR, and the TCRdb table lists in-frame clones only, not all of them. The data show about 180,000 clones, roughly 84% seen once. The sample was peripheral blood. Receptors originate from a man older than 75 with COVID-19, enrolled during active disease.

This chain joins TRBV4-1 and TRBJ2-4, with D possibly TRBD2 on 7 matching bases. V lost 4 bases to trimming and J lost 6 bases, with 16 bases between them. Germline V lookup: CDR1 MGHRA, CDR2 YSYEKL. The CDR3 consists of 15 residues. This CDR3 is CASSPRWGGRNIQYF. The CDR3 DNA sequence: TGCGCCAGCAGCCCTAGGTGGGGGGGCAGAAACATTCAGTACTTC.

The chain uses TRBV6-6 and TRBJ1-5, with 7 bases fitting TRBD1. The V segment lost 7 bases and the J segment 4 bases; nucleotides outside the gene matches: 10. Looked up from germline, CDR1 is MNHNY and CDR2 is SVGAGI (reference sequence). The CDR3 is 15 amino acids. CDR3 sequence: CASIKSRDRNQPQHF. CDR3 sequence (DNA): TGTGCCAGCATCAAATCCCGGGACAGAAATCAGCCCCAGCATTTT.

The chain couples TRBV5-1 to TRBJ2-3, with no clear D. This CDR3 is 12 amino acids long. Germline V lookup: CDR1 SGHRS, CDR2 YFSETQ. Trimming left V 1 base short and J 3 bases short, with 3 bases between. CDR3 residues: CASSLPTDTQYF. The CDR3, as DNA: TGCGCCAGCAGCTTGCCAACAGATACGCAGTATTTT.

This chain connects TRBV4-1 to TRBJ2-5; D is unresolved. The CDR3 consists of 16 residues. Germline V gene lookup returns CDR1 MGHRA and CDR2 YSYEKL. V was clipped by 1 base and J by 3 bases, with 15 bases between them. The CDR3 loop reads CASSQARGAAKETQYF. The CDR3 coding sequence is TGCGCCAGCAGCCAAGCGAGAGGCGCTGCCAAAGAGACCCAGTACTTC.

V is TRBV10-3 and J is TRBJ2-3; 12 bases fit TRBD1. The germline CDR1 and CDR2 sequences are ENHRY and SYGVKD. J lost 4 bases, V lost 6 bases, and 5 bases had no gene match. The CDR3 covers 15 residues. CDR3 bases: TGTGCCATCAGCCGGGACAGGGGGCCCTCAGATACGCAGTATTTT. Protein product: CAISRDRGPSDTQYF.